These 28 T cell receptor beta chains came from one sample sequenced in a study of T cell responses to AZD1222 COVID-19 vaccine. The method was immunoSEQ multiplex PCR; TCRdb's version includes in-frame clones alone and lacks a portion of them. Altogether over 150,000 clones are present, roughly 90% being singletons, with the ten largest covering more than 1.5%. This material consisted of peripheral blood, taken on day 0 of AZD1222 vaccination. The receptors stem from an adult in good health.

V gene TRBV3-1 (or the pseudogene TRBV3-2) combines with J gene TRBJ2-5, with a possible D match to TRBD2 (5 bases). Per germline, CDR1 LGHDT and CDR2 YNNKEL (reference sequence). Trimming took off 3 bases at V and 3 bases at J, with 11 bases between the two ends. The CDR3 runs 14 residues. The CDR3 loop reads CASSQADLKETQYF. The CDR3 DNA reads TGTGCCAGCAGCCAGGCGGACTTAAAAGAGACCCAGTACTTC.

V and J are TRBV24-1 and TRBJ1-3; D unresolved. The CDR3 contains 14 residues. Trimming cost V 7 bases and J 8 bases, with 17 bases left between them. Looked up from germline, CDR1 is KGHDR and CDR2 is SFDVKD. The CDR3 nucleotides are TGTGCCACCAGGTCTGGCCTACCGATCCACACCATATATTTT. Encoded protein: CATRSGLPIHTIYF.

CDR3 coding DNA: TGTGCCTGGAGTGTACTGAGGCCAGCCGACTATGGCTACACCTTC. It encodes CAWSVLRPADYGYTF. The chain recombines TRBV30 with TRBJ1-2; D is uncertain. The CDR3 contains 15 residues. From germline, CDR1 is GTSNPN and CDR2 SVGIG (reference sequence). V was shortened by 0 bases and J by 3 bases, with 14 bases between the two germline ends.

The V gene is TRBV18, the J gene TRBJ1-2, with TRBD1 as a possible D gene (5 bases). The CDR3 loop spans 16 amino acids. Trimming cost V 3 bases and J 3 bases, with 17 bases left between them. Germline CDR1 and CDR2: KGHSH and LQKENI. The CDR3 sequence: CASSPTSGAYDYGYTF. The CDR3 DNA reads TGTGCCAGCTCACCGACGAGTGGGGCGTATGACTATGGCTACACCTTC. The full variable domain, completed using reference TRBV18 and TRBJ1-2, is NAGVMQNPRHLVRRRGQEARLRCSPMKGHSHVYWYRQLPEEGLKFMVYLQKENIIDESGMPKERFSAEFPKEGPSILRIQQVVRGDSAAYFCASSPTSGAYDYGYTFGSGTRLTVV.

This rearrangement joins TRBV27 to TRBJ2-7; D might be TRBD1 (5 bases). CDR3 length: 14 amino acids. Trimming removed 2 bases at V and 3 bases at J, with 11 bases between. Germline V CDR1 and CDR2: MNHEY, SMNVEV (reference sequence). The CDR3 DNA is TGTGCCAGCAGTTTAAGGGCAGGGTTCTACGAGCAGTACTTC. Translation: CASSLRAGFYEQYF.

The chain employs TRBV7-9 and TRBJ1-2; D call uncertain. Trimming shortened V by 1 base and J by 4 bases, and 13 bases separated the two germline ends. Germline V CDR1 and CDR2: SEHNR, FQNEAQ (reference sequence). The CDR3 loop spans 15 amino acids. CDR3 coding DNA: TGTGCCAGCAGCTTAGAACGAGGACCTTCCTATGGCTACACCTTC. It translates to CASSLERGPSYGYTF.

This chain links TRBV4-1 with TRBJ1-4, with TRBD1 matching 9 bases. In germline, CDR1 is MGHRA, CDR2 YSYEKL. Trimming at V came to 1 base and at J to 8 bases, leaving 5 bases not matched to a gene. The CDR3 loop spans 15 amino acids. The CDR3: CASSQAGTGSEKLFF. CDR3 bases: TGCGCCAGCAGCCAAGCTGGGACAGGGTCGGAAAAACTGTTTTTT.

V and J are TRBV5-1 and TRBJ2-7; weak D call: TRBD2 (8 bases). Trimming shortened V by 2 bases and J by 0 bases, and 21 bases separated the two germline ends. Germline V gene lookup returns CDR1 SGHRS and CDR2 YFSETQ. There are 18 residues in the CDR3. Here the CDR3 DNA reads TGCGCCAGCAGCTTACGGGGGGGTACAGGGGTCCGCTCCTACGAGCAGTACTTC. As protein: CASSLRGGTGVRSYEQYF.

V is TRBV6-5 and J is TRBJ1-5; 10 positions match TRBD1. Germline lookup yields CDR1 MNHEY and CDR2 SVGAGI. The CDR3 consists of 15 residues. V shed 8 bases and J 3 bases; nucleotides not matched to a gene: 7. The CDR3 sequence: CASGRTGGTNQPQHF. In DNA, the CDR3 is TGTGCCAGCGGTCGGACAGGGGGGACCAATCAGCCCCAGCATTTT.

The chain joins TRBV19 to TRBJ2-7; D may be TRBD2 (5 bases). The V end was cut by 4 bases, the J end by 1 base, with 14 bases between. The CDR3 contains 15 residues. The germline V gene has CDR1 LNHDA and CDR2 SQIVND (reference sequence). CDR3 sequence: CASSRGGSKSYEQYF. In DNA, the CDR3 is TGTGCCAGTAGTAGAGGAGGAAGCAAATCCTACGAGCAGTACTTC.

This clone was picked up one time. This chain connects TRBV7-2 to TRBJ1-2; D may be TRBD1 (5 bases). Germline CDR1 SGHTA, CDR2 FQGNSA. With 3 bases removed from V and 5 bases from J, the gap between germline ends came to 16 bases. The CDR3 sequence is 15 residues long. CDR3 bases: TGTGCCAGCAGCTTCCAGAATGGGGAGGGGTATGGCTACACCTTC. The encoded protein is CASSFQNGEGYGYTF.

The CDR3 reads CASSHDETGFYGYTF. The CDR3 region has the DNA TGCGCCAGCAGCCACGACGAGACAGGGTTCTATGGCTACACCTTC. This sequence joins TRBV4-3 and TRBJ1-2; TRBD1 matches 7 bases. The V gene end was trimmed by 3 bases and the J gene end by 4 bases; junction bases not matched to a gene: 8. The CDR3 covers 15 residues. Germline-derived CDR1 and CDR2 are LGHNA and YSLEER.

Comment on this clone: This sample also contains other DNA sequences that code for the same CDR3. The chain couples TRBV18 to TRBJ1-1, with TRBD1 as a possible D gene (5 bases). This CDR3 spans 13 amino acids. Germline assignment: CDR1 KGHSH and CDR2 LQKENI. Trimming took off 3 bases at V and 2 bases at J, with 7 bases between the two ends. This chain's CDR3 is CASSPQGNTEAFF. CDR3 coding DNA: TGTGCCAGCTCACCTCAGGGTAACACTGAAGCTTTCTTT.

The rearrangement joins TRBV2 to TRBJ2-2, with TRBD1 matching 8 bases. With 1 base clipped from V and 6 bases from J, the junction kept 1 base outside the gene matches. Germline V gene lookup returns CDR1 SNHLY and CDR2 FYNNEI. The CDR3 contains 14 residues. CDR3: CASSEEQGAGELFF. The CDR3 DNA reads TGTGCCAGCAGTGAAGAACAGGGGGCCGGGGAGCTGTTTTTT. The complete variable domain, with remaining parts taken from reference TRBV2 and TRBJ2-2, reads EPEVTQTPSHQVTQMGQEVILRCVPISNHLYFYWYRQILGQKVEFLVSFYNNEISEKSEIFDDQFSVERPDGSNFTLKIRSTKLEDSAMYFCASSEEQGAGELFFGEGSRLTVL.

This rearrangement joins TRBV3-1 (or the pseudogene TRBV3-2) to TRBJ1-2; weak D call: TRBD1 (6 bases). Germline CDR1 and CDR2: LGHDT and YNNKEL (reference sequence). Trimming cost V 2 bases and J 6 bases, with 13 bases left between them. The CDR3 covers 14 residues. The CDR3 protein is CASSQRLTGHGYTF. The CDR3 region has the DNA TGTGCCAGCAGCCAAAGGTTAACAGGGCATGGCTACACCTTC.

The gene calls are TRBV30 and TRBJ2-3; 8 nucleotides align to TRBD1. CDR3 size: 13 residues. Germline loops: CDR1 GTSNPN, CDR2 SVGIG (reference sequence). With 1 base clipped from V and 6 bases from J, the junction kept 3 bases outside the gene matches. The DNA for the CDR3 is TGTGCCTGGAGTGAGACAGGGGCCGATACGCAGTATTTT. Protein: CAWSETGADTQYF.

This rearrangement joins TRBV7-8 to TRBJ1-4; D may be TRBD1 (6 bases). This CDR3 spans 18 amino acids. Trimming shortened V by 3 bases and J by 0 bases, and 17 bases separated the two germline ends. CDR1 and CDR2 (germline): SGHVS, FQNEAQ. The CDR3 nucleotides are TGTGCCAGCAGCTTTAGGGCCGGCAGGGGAGCAACTAATGAAAAACTGTTTTTT. It specifies CASSFRAGRGATNEKLFF. The variable domain in full, completed from reference TRBV7-8 and TRBJ1-4, reads GAGVSQSPRYKVAKRGQDVALRCDPISGHVSLFWYQQALGQGPEFLTYFQNEAQLDKSGLPSDRFFAERPEGSVSTLKIQRTQQEDSAVYLCASSFRAGRGATNEKLFFGSGTQLSVL.

V and J are TRBV28 and TRBJ2-2; D might be TRBD2 (5 bases). CDR3 size: 11 residues. Deletions cut 6 bases from V and 6 bases from J, with 5 bases between. Germline loops: CDR1 MDHEN, CDR2 SYDVKM. CDR3 in amino acids: CASRRAGELFF. Here the CDR3 DNA reads TGTGCCAGCAGGCGGGCCGGGGAGCTGTTTTTT.

The chain carries TRBV18 and TRBJ1-6; 11 nucleotides align to TRBD1. V was pared by 3 bases and J by 1 base, with 2 bases of the junction left unmatched. The CDR3 has 17 residues. The germline V gene encodes CDR1 KGHSH and CDR2 LQKENI. The CDR3 loop is CASSPRDRGSYNSPLHF. In DNA, the CDR3 is TGTGCCAGCTCACCTCGGGACAGGGGGTCCTATAATTCACCCCTCCACTTT. The full variable domain, completed using reference TRBV18 and TRBJ1-6, is NAGVMQNPRHLVRRRGQEARLRCSPMKGHSHVYWYRQLPEEGLKFMVYLQKENIIDESGMPKERFSAEFPKEGPSILRIQQVVRGDSAAYFCASSPRDRGSYNSPLHFGNGTRLTVT.

The chain employs TRBV6-1 and TRBJ1-2; D ambiguous. Germline CDR1 reads MNHNS; CDR2 reads SASEGT. V was shortened by 3 bases and J by 2 bases, with 10 bases between the two germline ends. This CDR3 is built from 14 residues. Here the CDR3 reads CASSDDPRNYGYTF. The DNA of the CDR3 is TGTGCCAGCAGTGACGATCCCCGGAACTATGGCTACACCTTC.

The chain links TRBV11-2 to TRBJ2-3; D unresolved. CDR3 length: 16 residues. CDR1 is SGHAT, CDR2 FQNNGV, per germline. Deletions cut 5 bases from V and 4 bases from J, with 19 bases between. The CDR3 DNA reads as TGTGCCAGCAGCATTATGACCAAGCCCCTCGCAGATACGCAGTATTTT. It translates to CASSIMTKPLADTQYF.

The genes are TRBV4-1 and TRBJ1-2; D remains ambiguous. The CDR3 is 14 amino acids. The V gene's germline CDR1 is MGHRA and CDR2 YSYEKL. V lost 0 bases and J 4 bases, leaving 9 bases between the germline ends. This CDR3 reads CASSQDGQRYGYTF. CDR3 coding DNA: TGCGCCAGCAGCCAAGATGGCCAGCGCTATGGCTACACCTTC.

The V and J genes are TRBV7-9 and TRBJ1-4; D is uncertain. The CDR3 is 15 amino acids. Deletions cut 4 bases from V and 0 bases from J, with 9 bases between. Germline-derived CDR1 and CDR2 are SEHNR and FQNEAQ (reference sequence). Here the CDR3 DNA reads TGTGCCAGCAGCTCTGTAGATGCAACTAATGAAAAACTGTTTTTT. Its translation: CASSSVDATNEKLFF.

This clone occurred once. This sample also contains other DNA sequences that code for the same CDR3. V usage is TRBV6-5 and J usage is TRBJ2-7, with D tentatively TRBD1 (6 bases). This CDR3 has 15 amino acids. Germline loops: CDR1 MNHEY, CDR2 SVGAGI. Trimming took 0 bases from V and 1 from J, leaving 10 bases between them. The CDR3 is CASSYSSGTSYEQYF. DNA for the CDR3: TGTGCCAGCAGTTACTCCTCCGGGACATCCTACGAGCAGTACTTC.

The chain joins TRBV18 to TRBJ1-4; D might be TRBD1 (6 bases). Germline V CDR1 and CDR2: KGHSH, LQKENI. Trimming cost V 8 bases and J 5 bases, with 18 bases left between them. This CDR3 comprises 15 residues. CDR3 region: CASMNQTGRNEKLFF. The CDR3 region has the DNA TGTGCCAGCATGAACCAAACAGGGAGGAATGAAAAACTGTTTTTT.

A note on this clone: One end of the junction fails to match germline, which may point to a read error. The chain carries TRBV28 and TRBJ2-1; D possibly corresponds to TRBD2 (6 bases). The germline gives CDR1 MDHEN, CDR2 SYDVKM. The CDR3 covers 16 residues. The CDR3 region has the DNA TGTGCCAACAGTTTCGGGTCCCGGGACTCGAACAATGAGCAGTTCTTC. It encodes CANSFGSRDSNNEQFF.

The chain joins TRBV7-8 to TRBJ2-4; 9 bases are shared with TRBD1. CDR3 length: 14 residues. Germline assignment: CDR1 SGHVS and CDR2 FQNEAQ. Trimming removed 5 bases from V and 4 bases from J; junction bases left unmatched: 3. The DNA of the CDR3 is TGTGCCAGCAGCCCAGGGACAGGGAAAAACATTCAGTACTTC. Protein product: CASSPGTGKNIQYF.

The chain carries TRBV11-2 and TRBJ1-2; TRBD1 is a possible D gene (5 bases). The germline gives CDR1 SGHAT, CDR2 FQNNGV. V was trimmed by 0 bases and J by 4 bases, leaving 6 bases between them. This CDR3 comprises 13 residues. CDR3 nucleotide sequence: TGTGCCAGCAGCTTAGACAGGGCCTATGGCTACACCTTC. Protein product: CASSLDRAYGYTF.